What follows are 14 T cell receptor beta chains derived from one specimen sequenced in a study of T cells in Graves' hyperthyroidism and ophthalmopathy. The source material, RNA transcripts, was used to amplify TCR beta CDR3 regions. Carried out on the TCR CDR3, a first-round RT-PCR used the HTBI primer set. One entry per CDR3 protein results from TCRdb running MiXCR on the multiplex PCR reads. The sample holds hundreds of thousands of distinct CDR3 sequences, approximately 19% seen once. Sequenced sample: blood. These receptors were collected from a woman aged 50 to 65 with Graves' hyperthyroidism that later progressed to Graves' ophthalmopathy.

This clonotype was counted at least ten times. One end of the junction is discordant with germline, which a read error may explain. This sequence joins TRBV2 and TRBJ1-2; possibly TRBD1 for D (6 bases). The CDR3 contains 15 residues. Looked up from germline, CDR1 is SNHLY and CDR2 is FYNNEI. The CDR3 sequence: CASREGQWNAYGYTF. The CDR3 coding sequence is TGTGCCAGCAGGGAAGGACAGTGGAACGCCTATGGCTACACCTTC. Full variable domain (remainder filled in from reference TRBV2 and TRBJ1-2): EPEVTQTPSHQVTQMGQEVILRCVPISNHLYFYWYRQILGQKVEFLVSFYNNEISEKSEIFDDQFSVERPDGSNFTLKIRSTKLEDSAMYFCASREGQWNAYGYTFGSGTRLTVV.

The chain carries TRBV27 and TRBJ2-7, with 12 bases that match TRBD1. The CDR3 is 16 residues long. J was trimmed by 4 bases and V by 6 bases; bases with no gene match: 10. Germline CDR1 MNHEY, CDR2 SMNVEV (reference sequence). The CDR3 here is CASSSGQGAIGYEQYF. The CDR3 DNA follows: TGTGCCAGCAGCTCGGGACAGGGGGCTATTGGGTACGAGCAGTACTTC.

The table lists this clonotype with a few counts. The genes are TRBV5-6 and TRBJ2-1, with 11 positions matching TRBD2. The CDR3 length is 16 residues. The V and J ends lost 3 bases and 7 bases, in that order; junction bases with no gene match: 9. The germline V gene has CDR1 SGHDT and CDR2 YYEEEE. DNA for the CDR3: TGTGCCAGCAGCTCCGTCCTAGCGGGGGGTGGAAATGAGCAGTTCTTC. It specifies CASSSVLAGGGNEQFF.

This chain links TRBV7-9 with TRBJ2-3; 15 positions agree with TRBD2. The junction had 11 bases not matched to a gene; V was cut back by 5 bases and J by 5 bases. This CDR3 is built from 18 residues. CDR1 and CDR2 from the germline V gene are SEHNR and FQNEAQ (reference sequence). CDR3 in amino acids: CASSPKGLAGGPGDTQYF. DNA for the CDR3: TGTGCCAGCAGCCCAAAAGGACTAGCGGGGGGGCCAGGAGATACGCAGTATTTT.

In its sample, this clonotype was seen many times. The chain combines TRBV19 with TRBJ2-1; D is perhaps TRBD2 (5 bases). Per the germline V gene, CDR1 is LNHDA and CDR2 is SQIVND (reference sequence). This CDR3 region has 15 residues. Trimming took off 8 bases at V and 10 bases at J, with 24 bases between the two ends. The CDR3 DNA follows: TGTGCCAGTCTTAGGGCGGGCGGCCGACATGAGGAGCAGTTCTTC. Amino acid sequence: CASLRAGGRHEEQFF.

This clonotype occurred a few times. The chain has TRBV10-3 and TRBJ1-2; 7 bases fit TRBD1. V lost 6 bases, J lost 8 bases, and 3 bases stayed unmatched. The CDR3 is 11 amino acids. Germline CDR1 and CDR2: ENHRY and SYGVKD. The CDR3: CAISRDRGYTF. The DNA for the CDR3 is TGTGCCATCAGCCGGGACAGAGGCTACACCTTC.

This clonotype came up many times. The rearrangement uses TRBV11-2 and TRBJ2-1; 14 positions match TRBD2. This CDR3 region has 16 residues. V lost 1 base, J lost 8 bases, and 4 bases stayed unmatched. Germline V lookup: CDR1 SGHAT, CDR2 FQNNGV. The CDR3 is CASSLGLAGGSDEQFF. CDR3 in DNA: TGTGCCAGCAGCTTAGGACTAGCGGGGGGGTCGGATGAGCAGTTCTTC.

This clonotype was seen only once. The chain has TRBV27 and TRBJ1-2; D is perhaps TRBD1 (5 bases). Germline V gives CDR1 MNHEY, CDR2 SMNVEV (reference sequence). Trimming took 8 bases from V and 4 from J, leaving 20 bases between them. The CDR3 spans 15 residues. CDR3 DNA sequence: TGTGCCAGCGGAGTTGGGGCGGTCTCCTTCTATGGCTACACCTTC. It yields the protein CASGVGAVSFYGYTF.

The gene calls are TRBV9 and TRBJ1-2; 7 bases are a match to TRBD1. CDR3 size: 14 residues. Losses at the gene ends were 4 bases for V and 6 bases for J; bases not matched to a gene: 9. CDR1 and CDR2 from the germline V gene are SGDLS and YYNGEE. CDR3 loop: CASSPEQGLDGYTF. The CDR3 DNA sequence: TGTGCCAGCAGCCCGGAACAGGGGTTAGATGGCTACACCTTC.

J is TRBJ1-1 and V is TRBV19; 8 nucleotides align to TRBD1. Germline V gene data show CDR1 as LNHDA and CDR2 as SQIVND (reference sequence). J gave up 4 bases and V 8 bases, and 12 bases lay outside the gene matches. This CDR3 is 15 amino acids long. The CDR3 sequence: CASRRQGQGITEAFF. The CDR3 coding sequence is TGTGCCAGTCGACGGCAAGGACAGGGAATCACTGAAGCTTTCTTT.

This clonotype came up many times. CDR3 region: CASSDRGGQPQHF. The CDR3 nucleotides read TGTGCCAGCAGTGATAGGGGGGGTCAGCCCCAGCATTTT. The chain employs TRBV6-1 and TRBJ1-5; D perhaps matches TRBD1 (6 bases). Germline V gene lookup returns CDR1 MNHNS and CDR2 SASEGT. Trimming removed 3 bases from V and 6 bases from J, with 9 bases in between. The CDR3 contains 13 residues.

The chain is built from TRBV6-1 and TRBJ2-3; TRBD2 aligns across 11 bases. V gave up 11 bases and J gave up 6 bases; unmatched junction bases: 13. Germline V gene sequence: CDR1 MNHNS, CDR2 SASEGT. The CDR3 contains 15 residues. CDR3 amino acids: CAAGPASGGWDTQYF. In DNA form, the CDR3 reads TGTGCCGCGGGCCCCGCTAGCGGGGGGTGGGATACGCAGTATTTT.

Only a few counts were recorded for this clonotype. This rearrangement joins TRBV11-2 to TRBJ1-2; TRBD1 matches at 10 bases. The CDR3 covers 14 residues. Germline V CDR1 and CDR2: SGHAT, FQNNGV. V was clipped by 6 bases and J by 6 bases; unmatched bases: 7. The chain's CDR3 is CASSQVGTGDGYTF. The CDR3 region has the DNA TGTGCCAGCAGTCAAGTTGGGACAGGGGATGGCTACACCTTC.

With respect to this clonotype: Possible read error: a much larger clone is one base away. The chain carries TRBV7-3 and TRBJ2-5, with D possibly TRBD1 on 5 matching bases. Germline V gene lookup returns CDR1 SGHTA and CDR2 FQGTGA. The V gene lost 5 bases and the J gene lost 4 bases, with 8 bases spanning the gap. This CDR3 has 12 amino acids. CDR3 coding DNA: TGTGCCAGCAGCCACACAGGAGAGACCCAGTACTTC. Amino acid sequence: CASSHTGETQYF.